The next 21 T cell receptor beta chains were all read from a single sample in a study of circulating CD8 cells and anti-PD-1 response in melanoma. TCR libraries were prepared from roughly 15 ng of total RNA with the QIAseq Immune Repertoire TCR panel. A single record per CDR3 protein comes from TCRdb applying MiXCR to the reads. Among 400 to 550 distinct CDR3 sequences listed, 7% to 10% were seen once. Four subsets defined by PD-1 and/or TIGIT were sorted from live CD3+CD8+TCRalphabeta+ cells. Sample: CD8+ T cells from PBMCs, taken at baseline or after one month of anti-PD-1 therapy (not recorded which). Receptors originate from a human donor with melanoma.

By frequency in the sample, this clonotype is medium-sized. The chain carries TRBV10-3 and TRBJ2-7, with D possibly TRBD2 on 6 matching bases. There are 14 residues in the CDR3. Between the trimmed V and J ends, which lost 1 base and 2 bases, there was a span of 9 bases. Germline V gene data show CDR1 as ENHRY and CDR2 as SYGVKD. The CDR3 sequence: CAISELAEPYEQYF. The CDR3 DNA reads TGTGCCATCAGTGAGTTAGCGGAGCCCTACGAGCAGTACTTC.

Relative to its sample, this clonotype is medium-sized. The chain carries TRBV20-1 and TRBJ2-3; 10 bases agree with TRBD2. CDR1 and CDR2 from the germline V gene are DFQATT and SNEGSKA (reference sequence). This CDR3 is 15 amino acids long. V trimming: 0 bases; J trimming: 4 bases; junction bases outside the gene matches: 4. The CDR3 reads CSARDWGTSADTQYF. In nucleotides, the CDR3 is TGCAGTGCTAGAGATTGGGGGACTAGCGCAGATACGCAGTATTTT.

Sample share makes this clonotype large (0.1 to 1%). The rearrangement joins TRBV28 to TRBJ1-3; the D gene is possibly TRBD1 (6 bases). The CDR3 length is 15 residues. Germline V CDR1 and CDR2: MDHEN, SYDVKM. V was trimmed by 6 bases and J by 4 bases, leaving 16 bases between them. DNA of the CDR3: TGTGCCAGCAGGCCTCCGGGACACTTCGGAAACACCATATATTTT. Residues: CASRPPGHFGNTIYF.

This clonotype is labeled large (0.1 to 1%). The rearrangement links TRBV29-1 to TRBJ2-7; TRBD1 matches 7 bases. The CDR3 contains 12 residues. Germline CDR1 reads SQVTM; CDR2 reads ANQGSEA. V dropped 6 bases and J dropped 6; count of bases not matched to a gene: 8. The CDR3 here is CSVNTGTAEQYF. CDR3 nucleotides: TGCAGCGTAAATACCGGGACAGCCGAGCAGTACTTC.

This chain joins TRBV3-1 and TRBJ2-7; a weak D match, TRBD2 (6 bases). The V end was cut by 11 bases, the J end by 4 bases, with 15 bases between. The CDR3 loop spans 12 amino acids. Germline assignment: CDR1 LGHDT and CDR2 YNNKEL (reference sequence). CDR3 amino acids: CACGGAGYEQYF. In nucleotides, the CDR3 is TGTGCCTGCGGAGGGGCCGGTTACGAGCAGTACTTC.

This clonotype rates as medium-sized (0.01 to 0.1%). The J gene is TRBJ2-3, the V gene TRBV20-1; the match to TRBD2 covers 8 bases. This CDR3 has 13 amino acids. After removal of 6 bases from V and 6 bases from J, the junction contained 8 bases not matched to a gene. CDR1 is DFQATT and CDR2 is SNEGSKA in the germline V gene (reference sequence). CDR3 sequence reads: CSARGLEADTQYF. CDR3 nucleotide sequence: TGCAGTGCCAGGGGACTAGAGGCTGATACGCAGTATTTT.

This chain links TRBV28 with TRBJ2-7, with 7 nucleotides matching TRBD2. The CDR3 covers 15 residues. The germline gives CDR1 MDHEN, CDR2 SYDVKM. After removal of 6 bases from V and 5 bases from J, the junction contained 13 bases not matched to a gene. CDR3 nucleotides: TGTGCCAGCAGGCGTACGGGCGGGAGAAGCGACGAGCAGTACTTC. Translation gives CASRRTGGRSDEQYF.

Within the sample, this clonotype is large. The chain combines TRBV9 with TRBJ2-7; unclear D gene. The germline V gene has CDR1 SGDLS and CDR2 YYNGEE. The V end was cut by 4 bases, the J end by 1 base, with 9 bases between. The length of the CDR3 is 13 residues. The CDR3 DNA reads TGTGCCAGCAGCCCCCGAGATTCCTACGAGCAGTACTTC. Residues: CASSPRDSYEQYF.

By share, this clonotype ranks as large. The chain employs TRBV6-5 and TRBJ2-1; D is undetermined. Germline CDR1 MNHEY, CDR2 SVGAGI. Trimming left V 8 bases short and J 2 bases short, with 16 bases between. CDR3 length: 15 amino acids. CDR3 bases: TGTGCCAGCGCCGACTCACCTGGCACCTACAATGAGCAGTTCTTC. Its protein product is CASADSPGTYNEQFF.

Relative to its sample, this clonotype is large. V is TRBV29-1 and J is TRBJ2-3, with 7 bases identical to TRBD2. This CDR3 is built from 15 residues. Per germline, CDR1 SQVTM and CDR2 ANQGSEA. J was trimmed by 3 bases and V by 0 bases; bases with no gene match: 6. Written as DNA, the CDR3 is TGCAGCGTTGAAGACGCGGGAGACTCGACAGATACGCAGTATTTT. It specifies CSVEDAGDSTDTQYF.

By frequency in the sample, this clonotype is large. Here the CDR3 DNA reads TGTGCCAGCAGCTTGGACCGATCTAGGCGTCAGCCCCAGCATTTT. It encodes CASSLDRSRRQPQHF. The rearrangement links TRBV5-5 to TRBJ1-5, with no clear D. The ends were cut back, 0 bases at V and 6 bases at J, with 13 bases in the middle. Looked up from germline, CDR1 is SGHKS and CDR2 is YYEKEE (reference sequence). This CDR3 comprises 15 residues. The whole variable domain, remainder taken from reference TRBV5-5 and TRBJ1-5, is DAGVTQSPTHLIKTRGQQVTLRCSPISGHKSVSWYQQVLGQGPQFIFQYYEKEERGRGNFPDRFSARQFPNYSSELNVNALLLGDSALYLCASSLDRSRRQPQHFGDGTRLSIL.

By its share, this clonotype is large. This chain joins TRBV19 and TRBJ2-1; 7 bases agree with TRBD1. This CDR3 spans 12 amino acids. Germline assignment: CDR1 LNHDA and CDR2 SQIVND (reference sequence). V lost 6 bases to trimming and J lost 9 bases; unmatched junction nucleotides: 5. CDR3 in amino acids: CASSMTGFEQFF. CDR3 nucleotides: TGTGCCAGTAGCATGACAGGGTTTGAGCAGTTCTTC.

As regards this clonotype: A much larger clone lies a single base off, so this may be a read error. This sequence joins TRBV29-1 and TRBJ2-7; 8 nucleotides line up with TRBD2. V gave up 0 bases and J gave up 7 bases; unmatched junction bases: 8. The CDR3 extends over 14 amino acids. Per germline, CDR1 SQVTM and CDR2 ANQGSEA. CDR3 protein: CSVEDAAGVGEQYF. Here the CDR3 DNA reads TGCAGCGTTGAAGATGCAGCGGGAGTGGGAGAGCAGTACTTC.

In its sample, this clonotype ranks as large. The CDR3 loop is CSVIAGVPPYEQYF. The CDR3 nucleotides read TGCAGCGTTATAGCGGGAGTGCCTCCCTACGAGCAGTACTTC. The chain combines TRBV29-1 with TRBJ2-7, with 9 bases aligning to TRBD2. Unmatched junction bases numbered 7, after V lost 5 bases and J lost 2 bases. The CDR3 consists of 14 residues. Germline V CDR1 and CDR2: SQVTM, ANQGSEA.

This clonotype is medium-sized (0.01 to 0.1%) by share. This chain links TRBV29-1 with TRBJ2-1; the D gene is possibly TRBD2 (5 bases). V lost 6 bases and J 2 bases, leaving 23 bases between the germline ends. Germline values: CDR1 SQVTM, CDR2 ANQGSEA. The CDR3 sequence is 17 residues long. The DNA for the CDR3 is TGCAGCGTCCGAACGCGGGCGGAGGAAAGGGCCTACAATGAGCAGTTCTTC. It yields the protein CSVRTRAEERAYNEQFF.

By share, this clonotype ranks as large (0.1 to 1%). The V and J genes are TRBV28 and TRBJ2-7; the D gene is possibly TRBD2 (5 bases). Trimming cost V 6 bases and J 3 bases, with 15 bases left between them. There are 14 residues in the CDR3. The germline CDR1 and CDR2 sequences are MDHEN and SYDVKM. The CDR3 nucleotides are TGTGCCAGCAGGGACTTGGACGGGTTCTACGAGCAGTACTTC. Translated, it gives CASRDLDGFYEQYF.

Sample share makes this clonotype medium-sized (0.01 to 0.1%). J is TRBJ2-5 and V is TRBV20-1, with unresolved D. This CDR3 is 14 amino acids long. Germline CDR1 and CDR2: DFQATT and SNEGSKA (reference sequence). The V and J ends lost 2 bases and 0 bases respectively, with 10 bases between them. Here the CDR3 DNA reads TGCAGTGCTAGACTATCCCGGAACCAAGAGACCCAGTACTTC. Translated, it gives CSARLSRNQETQYF.

Within the sample, this clonotype is large (0.1 to 1%). The chain joins TRBV11-1 to TRBJ1-1; D is uncertain. There are 12 residues in the CDR3. Per the germline V gene, CDR1 is SGHAT and CDR2 is FQDESV (reference sequence). V dropped 4 bases and J dropped 1 base, with 4 bases sitting between them. The chain's CDR3 is CASSYTNTEAFF. The CDR3 DNA sequence: TGTGCCAGCAGCTACACGAACACTGAAGCTTTCTTT.

As concerns this clonotype: This clone may be a read error of a much larger clone one base away. This sequence joins TRBV2 and TRBJ1-6; D remains unclear. This CDR3 comprises 13 residues. The germline gives CDR1 SNHLY, CDR2 FYNNEI. CDR3 DNA sequence: TGTGCCAGCAGTTTACGGGGAGGGTCACCCCTCGACTTT. The encoded protein is CASSLRGGSPLDF.

This clonotype is classed as large. This sequence joins TRBV5-4 and TRBJ2-2, with 7 positions matching TRBD2. Germline values: CDR1 SGHNT, CDR2 YYREEE (reference sequence). The CDR3 sequence is 13 residues long. Trimming took 2 bases from V and 6 from J; bases not matched to a gene: 1. The CDR3 loop is CASSFGGAGELFF. The CDR3 region has the DNA TGTGCCAGCAGCTTTGGGGGGGCCGGGGAGCTGTTTTTT.

In its sample, this clonotype ranks as medium-sized. The CDR3 coding sequence is TGTGCCAGCAGTTTAAACCCTACGACTGCGAACACTGAAGCTTTCTTT. Its protein is CASSLNPTTANTEAFF. This rearrangement joins TRBV27 to TRBJ1-1, with D hard to call. This CDR3 region has 16 residues. Deletions cut 2 bases from V and 1 base from J, with 14 bases between. Germline V gene data show CDR1 as MNHEY and CDR2 as SMNVEV (reference sequence).